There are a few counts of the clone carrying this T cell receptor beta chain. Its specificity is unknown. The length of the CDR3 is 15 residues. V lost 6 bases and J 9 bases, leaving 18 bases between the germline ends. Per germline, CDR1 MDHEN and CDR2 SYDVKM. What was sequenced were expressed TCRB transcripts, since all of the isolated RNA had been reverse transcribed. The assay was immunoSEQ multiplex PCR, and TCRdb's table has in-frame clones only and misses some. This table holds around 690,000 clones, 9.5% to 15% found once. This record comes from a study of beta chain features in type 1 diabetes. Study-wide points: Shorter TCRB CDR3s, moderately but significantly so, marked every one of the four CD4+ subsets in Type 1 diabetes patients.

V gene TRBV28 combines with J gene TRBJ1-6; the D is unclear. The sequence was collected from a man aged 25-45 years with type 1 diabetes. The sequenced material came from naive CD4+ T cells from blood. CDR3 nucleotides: TGTGCCAGCAGGCTATGGGTGGACGGCGGTTCACCCCTCCACTTT. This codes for CASRLWVDGGSPLHF.